This T cell receptor (beta chain) appears in the sequencing data of a study of cytotoxic CD8 clonotypes in ibrutinib-treated CLL. Across the whole study: Recorded responses included approximately 24 partial and 2 complete; following median about 68 months, roughly 15 stayed remitted and about 12 progressed. An average of 255,043 productive templates and 94,082 productive rearrangements was obtained per sample. The study's findings and limits: Among the clonotypes, public ones were uncommon and contracted or held stable on treatment.

Deep sequencing aimed at 1 in 200,000 to 1 in 1 million T cells' resolution. Assay used: immunoSEQ multiplex PCR; TCRdb lists only in-frame clones, some missing. Among tens of thousands of clones listed, roughly 76% were seen once. Deletions cut 7 bases from V and 7 bases from J, with 19 bases between. This CDR3 region has 13 residues. Germline V gene data show CDR1 as SQVTM and CDR2 as ANQGSEA. Turning to this clone: Its cognate antigen is unknown.

The gene calls are TRBV29-1 and TRBJ1-2; unclear D gene. This receptor was identified in a human donor with chronic lymphocytic leukemia. This specimen was PBMCs, taken after 12 months of ibrutinib treatment. The CDR3 region has the DNA TGCAGCGCCGGGAGTTCCCGGGTTGGTGGCTACACCTTC. Encoded protein: CSAGSSRVGGYTF.